The T cell receptor beta chain described here comes from a study of CD8 T cells in ankylosing spondylitis. This clonotype was found many times. As yet, its antigen is unknown. It was by quantitative 5'-RACE with molecular barcodes that TCR beta libraries were made. Each CDR3 protein is one row after TCRdb ran MiXCR on the 5' RACE reads. The data show around 430,000 distinct CDR3 sequences, about a sixth seen once. General study findings and limits: CD8+ cells made up the disease-linked clones, which were relatively rare in peripheral blood. Seemingly distinctive of ankylosing spondylitis blood was a TCR beta motif formed by eight highly homologous variants. Disease-linked clones reportedly showed significant enrichment in matched ankylosing spondylitis synovial fluid. In the blood and synovial fluid of reactive arthritis, some motif variants had been previously reported.

The CDR3 runs to 13 residues. Germline V gives CDR1 SGHRS, CDR2 YFSETQ. After removal of 3 bases from V and 3 bases from J, the junction contained 1 base not matched to a gene. The rearrangement links TRBV5-1 to TRBJ1-1, with 8 nucleotides matching TRBD1. Sequenced: blood, either unsorted or a sorted T cell fraction (not recorded which). This TCR was sampled from a male donor with ankylosing spondylitis. The CDR3 region has the DNA TGCGCCAGCAGCTCGGACAGGGACACTGAAGCTTTCTTT. It specifies CASSSDRDTEAFF.